A selection of T cell receptor beta chains follows, all from one sample in a study of T cells after yellow fever vaccination. TCRdb re-analysed the 5' RACE reads in MiXCR, keeping a single row per CDR3 protein. The table shows more than 15,000 distinct CDR3 sequences, with 4% occurring only once. Sample: PBMCs, either bulk or a sorted T-cell subset (CD4+, CD8+, memory, or dextramer-sorted; not recorded which), taken 15 days after the yellow fever booster vaccination. Source of these receptors: a man younger than 45 who received the YFV17D yellow fever vaccine. The CDR3 runs from the conserved cysteine through the conserved F or W. Each record gives: V gene, clone size, D gene, J gene, CDR3 protein, CDR3 DNA. D genes are given only for firm matches. Rows give clone size only sometimes, using once, few, many, or a class for an expanded clone.

TRBV4-2	many	TRBD1	TRBJ2-3	CASSQVGTGTDTQYF	TGTGCCAGCAGCCAAGTCGGGACAGGGACAGATACGCAGTATTTT
TRBV20-1	many	TRBD1	TRBJ1-2	CSARDLGFRTGSNGYTF	TGCAGTGCTAGAGATCTCGGGTTTAGGACAGGGAGTAATGGCTACACCTTC
TRBV5-1	many	-	TRBJ1-5	CASSSWGGDQPQHF	TGCGCCAGCAGCTCCTGGGGGGGAGATCAGCCCCAGCATTTT
TRBV19	many	TRBD2	TRBJ2-7	CASSRDYDSYEQYF	TGTGCCAGTAGTCGGGACTATGACTCCTACGAGCAGTACTTC
TRBV6-2/TRBV6-3	many	-	TRBJ1-2	CASTIDRDFLEGYTF	TGTGCCAGCACCATCGACAGAGACTTCTTAGAGGGCTACACCTTC
TRBV20-1	many	TRBD1	TRBJ2-7	CSASPPRGREQYF	TGCAGTGCTAGTCCCCCAAGGGGGCGGGAGCAGTACTTC
TRBV7-2	many	-	TRBJ2-1	CASSSPWNEQFF	TGTGCCAGCAGCTCCCCATGGAATGAGCAGTTCTTC
TRBV9	many	TRBD2	TRBJ2-1	CASSASGLAMNEQFF	TGTGCCAGCAGCGCGTCCGGACTAGCGATGAATGAGCAGTTCTTC
TRBV29-1	medium-sized	-	TRBJ2-3	CSVASGADTQYF	TGCAGCGTTGCCAGCGGTGCAGATACGCAGTATTTT
TRBV6-1	few	TRBD2	TRBJ2-7	CASSQTTGLAGVGEQYF	TGTGCCAGCAGTCAAACGACGGGGCTAGCGGGAGTGGGGGAGCAGTACTTC
TRBV6-4	-	TRBD2	TRBJ2-1	CTCCYGTTYNEQFF	TGTACCTGCTGTTACGGGACTACCTACAATGAGCAGTTCTTC
TRBV12-3/TRBV12-4	medium-sized	-	TRBJ2-7	CASSLSDPYEQYF	TGTGCCAGCAGTCTCAGCGATCCCTACGAGCAGTACTTC
TRBV12-3/TRBV12-4	many	TRBD1	TRBJ2-7	CASSLVGGSDEQYF	TGTGCCAGCAGTTTAGTAGGGGGCTCGGACGAGCAGTACTTC
TRBV7-2	many	-	TRBJ2-3	CASSLVMGSTDTQYF	TGTGCCAGCAGCTTAGTTATGGGTAGCACAGATACGCAGTATTTT
TRBV5-4	many	-	TRBJ2-1	CASSWGTLMNEQFF	TGTGCCAGCAGCTGGGGGACTCTGATGAATGAGCAGTTCTTC
TRBV29-1	many	-	TRBJ2-5	CSVKRAGETQYF	TGCAGCGTTAAAAGGGCTGGGGAGACCCAGTACTTC